A selection of T cell receptor beta chains follows, all from one sample in a study of CD8 T cells in Susac syndrome. Using its own MiXCR run on the immunoSEQ multiplex PCR reads, TCRdb lists one record per CDR3 protein. The table lists approximately 190,000 distinct CDR3 sequences, 90% to 95% of them singletons. Sequenced: CD4+ T cells from PBMCs. The source is a human donor with multiple sclerosis. The CDR3 runs from the conserved cysteine through the conserved F or W. The order of the fields is J gene, V gene, CDR3 protein.

J: TRBJ2-2
V: TRBV12-3/TRBV12-4
CDR3: CASSPTSGRVTGELFF

J: TRBJ2-7
V: TRBV29-1
CDR3: CSVEGFTSHEQYF

J: TRBJ1-1
V: TRBV15
CDR3: CATSSVGGMGGEAFF

J: TRBJ1-5
V: TRBV2
CDR3: CASAQYSNQPQHF

J: TRBJ2-5
V: TRBV18
CDR3: CASSPSKGAHQETQYF

J: TRBJ1-5
V: TRBV6-1
CDR3: CASSEGFGFLRIGGQPQHF

J: TRBJ2-5
V: TRBV4-1
CDR3: CASSQVGARQETQYF

J: TRBJ2-5
V: TRBV20-1
CDR3: CSAWDQETQYF

J: TRBJ2-5
V: TRBV7-9
CDR3: CASGNPQYF

J: TRBJ2-1
V: TRBV20-1
CDR3: CSASVSGRFDEQFF

J: TRBJ1-5
V: TRBV9
CDR3: CASSVRKSNQPQHF

J: TRBJ1-2
V: TRBV29-1
CDR3: CSVGGGEGYTF